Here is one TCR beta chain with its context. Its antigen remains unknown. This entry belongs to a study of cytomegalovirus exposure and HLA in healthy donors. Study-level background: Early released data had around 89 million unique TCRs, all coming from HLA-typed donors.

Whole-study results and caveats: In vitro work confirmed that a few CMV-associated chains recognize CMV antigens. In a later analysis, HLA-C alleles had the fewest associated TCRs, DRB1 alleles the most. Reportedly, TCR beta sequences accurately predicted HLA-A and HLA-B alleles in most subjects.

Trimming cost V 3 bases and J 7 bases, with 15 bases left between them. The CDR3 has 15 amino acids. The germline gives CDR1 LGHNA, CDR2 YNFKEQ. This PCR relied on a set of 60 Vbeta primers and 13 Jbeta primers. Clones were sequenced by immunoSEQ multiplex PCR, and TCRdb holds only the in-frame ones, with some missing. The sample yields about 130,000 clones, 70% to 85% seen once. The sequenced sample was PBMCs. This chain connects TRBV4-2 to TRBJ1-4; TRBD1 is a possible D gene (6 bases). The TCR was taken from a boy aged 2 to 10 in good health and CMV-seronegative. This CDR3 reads CASSQDRGGGEKLFF. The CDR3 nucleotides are TGTGCCAGCAGCCAGGATAGGGGAGGGGGTGAAAAACTGTTTTTT.